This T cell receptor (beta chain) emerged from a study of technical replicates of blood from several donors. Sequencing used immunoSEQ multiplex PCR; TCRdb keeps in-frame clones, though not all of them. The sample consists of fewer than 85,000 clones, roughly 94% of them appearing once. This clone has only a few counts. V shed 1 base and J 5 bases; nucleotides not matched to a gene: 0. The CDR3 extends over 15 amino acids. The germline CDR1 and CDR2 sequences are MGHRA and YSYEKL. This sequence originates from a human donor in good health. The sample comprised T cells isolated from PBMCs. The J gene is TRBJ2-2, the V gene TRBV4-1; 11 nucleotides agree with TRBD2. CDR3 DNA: TGCGCCAGCAGCCAAGGACTAGCGGGGACCGGGGAGCTGTTTTTT. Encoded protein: CASSQGLAGTGELFF.